This T cell receptor beta chain came from a study of T cells in Graves' hyperthyroidism and ophthalmopathy (dated by TCRdb to about 2019). The study in broad terms: A discovery cohort of fewer than 110 patients, 43 with Graves' ophthalmopathy and over 55 with stable Graves' hyperthyroidism, was used to find distinguishing TCR V-J signatures. The study also compared thyroid tissue and blood T-cell repertoires from a handful of Graves' hyperthyroidism patients. The 85 to 100 discovery patients were randomly split 7:3 into training and test sets. Whether ophthalmopathy could be predicted prospectively was tested in an independent validation cohort made up of about 20 hyperthyroidism patients plus 17 patients who later progressed to ophthalmopathy. After blood sampling, hyperthyroidism patients were treated with methimazole at a starting dose of 30 mg daily, and ophthalmopathy patients were treated with high-dose intravenous methylprednisolone. The paper reports TCR Vbeta CDR3 sequencing of roughly 140 peripheral blood samples: around 45 ophthalmopathy, about 75 hyperthyroidism and approximately 17 progressor patients.

In this sample, this clonotype turned up many times. The specificity of this receptor is unknown. Per-base qualities were not stored, and no clone one base away is much larger. The paper's findings and limits, for the study overall: In cross-validation, a model built on a 13 V-J signature told ophthalmopathy apart from stable hyperthyroidism with 85% to 90% sensitivity and around 81% specificity, and in testing the same model reached 80%/75%. No statistical method was used to fix the sample size in advance, and group allocation was not hidden from the investigators. In validation, progression to ophthalmopathy was predicted by the model with almost 71% sensitivity and 72.22% specificity, a median of about 6 months before onset. Blood samples also contained most of the expanded thyroid clonotypes (frequency above 0.001), which suggests that blood repertoires may reflect thyroid immune responses.

The study excluded patients with uncontrolled infections, other autoimmune diseases, pregnancy or lactation. Diagnoses were based on clinical symptoms, serum thyroxine and TRAb, thyroid ultrasound and orbital computed tomography. Total RNA was extracted with Trizol reagent, and quality was checked on an Agilent 2100 Bioanalyzer. Amplification of TCR beta CDR3 regions was carried out from RNA transcripts. The TCR CDR3 was subjected to a first round of RT-PCR using the HTBI primer set and the Qiagen OneStep RT-PCR kit. The libraries were constructed in a second round of multiplex PCR and then size-selected and purified. The libraries were sequenced on an Illumina HiSeq2000 using paired-end 100 bp reads. In the authors' own workflow: SOAPnuke was used to process the raw data, removing reads that contained adapters or uncalled bases, had a mean Phred below 15, or lacked an exact match to the constant primer or identifier. High-quality paired reads were merged with COPE v1.2.5, and unique nucleotide sequences were defined as clonotypes. MiTCR v1.1 was used to align clonotypes to the IMGT TRBV, TRBD and TRBJ reference segments. Analysis was restricted to V-J combinations with a frequency above 0.0001, which covered about 99% of repertoires. The TCS score was defined as F50 (clonal expansion) divided by E x V (chaos), with BLOSUM62-based TCRdist calculated between CDR3 peptides within each V-J. Welch's t-statistics and random forest reduced around 550 V-J features to roughly 13, which were used in a naive Bayes classifier (R e1071). Thyroid-blood repertoire similarity was quantified with the Morisita-Horn index. The public reads were run again by TCRdb, first through fastp at Q25 and then through MiXCR, and only productive beta chains were kept. Each entry is one CDR3 protein sequence, shown with its most common DNA and genes. The V and J calls were not made by the authors but by TCRdb's processing. Present in this sample are roughly 500,000 distinct CDR3 sequences, around 46% of which were seen just once. The ten largest account for 15% to 20% of the sample.

Sequenced material: peripheral blood or thyroid tissue (not recorded which). The receptor was derived from an adult woman with Graves' disease, either hyperthyroidism or ophthalmopathy (not recorded which).

The CDR3 protein: CASSQEGAGGSYEQYF. The sequenced DNA: TGTGCCAGCAGCCAAGAGGGGGCGGGAGGGAGCTACGAGCAGTACTTC. The sequence joins TRBV4-2 to TRBJ2-7; the junction holds 9 bases that match TRBD2. V has 0 bases trimmed and J has 3 bases trimmed; junction bases matching no gene number 6. The germline V gene encodes CDR1 LGHNA and CDR2 YNFKEQ. Taken from cysteine to phenylalanine, the CDR3 has 16 residues. The retained sequence is limited to the CDR3, 48 bases, with the frame set at the first base.